One T cell receptor beta chain is described in this entry. CD4+ T cell IFNgamma after overnight CMV lysate exposure gave donor CMV status. Four subsets defined by CD45RA and CD27 were sorted after CD3, CD4, CD8 and live/dead staining. These data belong to a study of naive and memory T cell subsets. Germline CDR1 SGHTA, CDR2 FQGNSA. The V gene lost 1 base and the J gene lost 9 bases, with 16 bases spanning the gap. This CDR3 spans 15 amino acids. Two oligonucleotides, mixed equimolar, formed the beta constant-region primer covering TRBC1 and TRBC2. Nested alpha and beta constant-region primers with the SP2 primer drove four PCR rounds on ligated cDNA. TCRdb reanalysed the UMI-ligation and nested PCR reads using MiXCR and keeps one entry per CDR3 protein. The table has 95,000 to 150,000 distinct CDR3 sequences, roughly 36% seen once; the top ten hold more than 0.8%.

V usage is TRBV7-2 and J usage is TRBJ2-1; the D gene could be TRBD1 or TRBD2 (5 bases each). The clonotype comes from a human donor in good health. Input material: central memory CD4+ T cells from blood. The CDR3 region is CASSLDGGSRLEQFF. Here the CDR3 DNA reads TGTGCCAGCAGCTTAGATGGGGGTAGTAGGCTTGAGCAGTTCTTC.